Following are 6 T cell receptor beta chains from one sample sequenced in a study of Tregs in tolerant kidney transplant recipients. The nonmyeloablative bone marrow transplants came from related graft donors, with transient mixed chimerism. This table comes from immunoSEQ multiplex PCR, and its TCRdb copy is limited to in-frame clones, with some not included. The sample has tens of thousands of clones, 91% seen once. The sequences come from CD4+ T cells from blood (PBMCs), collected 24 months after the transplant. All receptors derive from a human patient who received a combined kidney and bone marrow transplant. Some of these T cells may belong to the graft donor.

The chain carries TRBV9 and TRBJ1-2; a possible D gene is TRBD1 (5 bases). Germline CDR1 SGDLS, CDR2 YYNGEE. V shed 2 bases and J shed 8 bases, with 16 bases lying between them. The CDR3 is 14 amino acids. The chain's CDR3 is CASSVDRRGDGYTF. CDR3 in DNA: TGTGCCAGCAGCGTGGACCGGAGGGGTGACGGCTACACCTTC.

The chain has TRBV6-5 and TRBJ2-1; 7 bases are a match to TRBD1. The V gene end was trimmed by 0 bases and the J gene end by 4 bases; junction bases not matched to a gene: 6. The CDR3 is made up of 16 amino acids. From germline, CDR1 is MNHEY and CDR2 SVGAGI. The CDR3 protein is CASSYSTGQTYNEQFF. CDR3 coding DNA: TGTGCCAGCAGTTACTCGACGGGACAGACATACAATGAGCAGTTCTTC.

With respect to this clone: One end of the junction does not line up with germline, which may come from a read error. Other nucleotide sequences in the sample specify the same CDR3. The CDR3 bases are TGTGCCAGCAGCGTGGGGGGATCCTATAATTCCCCCCTCCACTTT. Protein product: CASSVGGSYNSPLHF. V gene TRBV9 combines with J gene TRBJ1-6, with a tentative D call TRBD1 (5 bases). In germline, CDR1 is SGDLS, CDR2 YYNGEE. The length of the CDR3 is 15 residues.

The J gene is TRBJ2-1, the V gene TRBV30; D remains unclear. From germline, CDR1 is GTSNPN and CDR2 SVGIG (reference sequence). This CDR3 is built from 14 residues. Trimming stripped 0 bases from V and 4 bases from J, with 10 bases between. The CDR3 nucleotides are TGTGCCTGGAGTGTGGTTAGTTCTTACAATGAGCAGTTCTTC. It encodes CAWSVVSSYNEQFF.

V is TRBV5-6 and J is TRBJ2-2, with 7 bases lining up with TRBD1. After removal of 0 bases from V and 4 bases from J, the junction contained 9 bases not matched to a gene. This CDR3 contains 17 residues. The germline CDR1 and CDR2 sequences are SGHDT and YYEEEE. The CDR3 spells CASSLGGQGVSTGELFF. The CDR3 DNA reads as TGTGCCAGCAGCTTGGGAGGCCAGGGGGTTAGCACCGGGGAGCTGTTTTTT.

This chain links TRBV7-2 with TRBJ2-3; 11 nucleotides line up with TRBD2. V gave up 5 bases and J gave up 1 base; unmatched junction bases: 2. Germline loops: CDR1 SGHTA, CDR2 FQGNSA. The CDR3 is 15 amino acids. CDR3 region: CASSQLAGGTDTQYF. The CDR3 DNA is TGTGCCAGCAGCCAACTAGCGGGGGGCACAGATACGCAGTATTTT.